The clone carrying this T cell receptor (beta chain) occurred once. Its matching antigen is unknown. Only in-frame clones appear in the TCRdb table, and some are missing; sequencing was by immunoSEQ multiplex PCR. The table has approximately 100,000 clones, about 89% seen once; the top ten hold about 4%. V gave up 0 bases and J gave up 6 bases, with 5 bases separating them. The CDR3 is 12 residues long. Germline values: CDR1 MRHNA, CDR2 SNTAGT. The entry originates in a study of T cell responses to AZD1222 COVID-19 vaccine. Investigators merged groups given second doses at roughly 4 or roughly 12 weeks. Study results and limitations: Repertoire sampling occurred only after the peak T cell response. Spike-specific TCR breadth and depth grew following two AZD1222 doses. Across the whole spike, CD4 TCRs peaked at regions 160-218 and 743-854.

The specimen was peripheral blood, collected 28 days after the second AZD1222 dose. This chain uses TRBV6-4 with TRBJ1-2; D call uncertain. The sequence was obtained from an adult who received the AZD1222 COVID-19 vaccine. The CDR3 DNA reads TGTGCCAGCAGTGACTCAGGAAATGGCTACACCTTC. Its translation is CASSDSGNGYTF.